The clone carrying this T cell receptor beta chain showed up just a few times. Its antigen is undetermined. Amplification targeted TCR beta CDR3 regions from RNA transcripts. During a first-round RT-PCR of the TCR CDR3, the HTBI primer set was used. TCRdb used MiXCR to reprocess the multiplex PCR reads, holding one entry per CDR3 protein. The profile shows approximately 700,000 distinct CDR3 sequences, about a sixth of them singletons. This sample is part of a study of T cells in Graves' hyperthyroidism and ophthalmopathy. The CDR3 is made up of 13 amino acids. Germline CDR1 reads DFQATT; CDR2 reads SNEGSKA (reference sequence). Trimming cost V 6 bases and J 6 bases; bases outside gene matches: 7. General observations from the study: Most clonotypes that expanded in the thyroid above 0.001 also showed up in blood.

The sequencing input was blood. The J gene is TRBJ1-5, the V gene TRBV20-1; 8 nucleotides agree with TRBD1. The sequence was obtained from a man aged 18 to 35 with Graves' hyperthyroidism. CDR3 in DNA: TGCAGTGCCGCCGACAGGGGAGGTCAGCCCCAGCATTTT. Its protein product is CSAADRGGQPQHF.